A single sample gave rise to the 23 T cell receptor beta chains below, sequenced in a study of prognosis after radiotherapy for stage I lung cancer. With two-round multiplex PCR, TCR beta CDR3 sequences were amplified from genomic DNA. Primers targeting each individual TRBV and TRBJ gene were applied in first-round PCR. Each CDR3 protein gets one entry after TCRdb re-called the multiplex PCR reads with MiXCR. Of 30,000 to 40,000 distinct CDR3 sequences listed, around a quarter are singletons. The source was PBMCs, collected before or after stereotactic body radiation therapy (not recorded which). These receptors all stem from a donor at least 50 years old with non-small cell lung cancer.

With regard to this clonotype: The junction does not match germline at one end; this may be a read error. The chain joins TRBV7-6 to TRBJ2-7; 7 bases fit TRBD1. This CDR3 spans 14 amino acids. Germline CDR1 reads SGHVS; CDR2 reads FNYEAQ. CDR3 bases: TGCGCCAGCAGCTCCTCGACACAGGGGAACGAGCAGTGCTTC. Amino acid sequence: CASSSSTQGNEQCF. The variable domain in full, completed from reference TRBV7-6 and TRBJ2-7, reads GAGVSQSPRYKVTKRGQDVALRCDPISGHVSLYWYRQALGQGPEFLTYFNYEAQQDKSGLPNDRFSAERPEGSISTLTIQRTEQRDSAMYRCASSSSTQGNEQCFGPGTRLTVT.

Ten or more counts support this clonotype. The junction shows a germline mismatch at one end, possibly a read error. CDR3 amino acids: CASSFSTMEASDF. The CDR3 region has the DNA TGTGCCAGCAGCTTTTCGACGATGGAGGCTTCGGACTTC. J is TRBJ2-5 and V is TRBV5-8; maybe TRBD2 (5 bases). There are 13 residues in the CDR3. Germline assignment: CDR1 SGHTS and CDR2 YDEGEE.

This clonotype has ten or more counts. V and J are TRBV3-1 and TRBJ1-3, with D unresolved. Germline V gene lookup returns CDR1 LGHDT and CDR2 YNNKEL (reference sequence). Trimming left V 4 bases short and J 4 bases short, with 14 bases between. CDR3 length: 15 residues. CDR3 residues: CASSPRALGGNTIYF. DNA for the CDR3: TGTGCCAGCAGCCCCCGGGCTTTGGGGGGAAACACCATATATTTT.

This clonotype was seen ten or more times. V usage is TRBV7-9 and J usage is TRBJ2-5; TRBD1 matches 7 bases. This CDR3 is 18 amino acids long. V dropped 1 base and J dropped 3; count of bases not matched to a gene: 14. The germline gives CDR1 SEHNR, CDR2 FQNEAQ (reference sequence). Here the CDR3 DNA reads TGTGCCAGCAGCTTAGGTAATTCCGGGACAGCCGGGAAAGAGACCCAGTACTTC. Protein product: CASSLGNSGTAGKETQYF.

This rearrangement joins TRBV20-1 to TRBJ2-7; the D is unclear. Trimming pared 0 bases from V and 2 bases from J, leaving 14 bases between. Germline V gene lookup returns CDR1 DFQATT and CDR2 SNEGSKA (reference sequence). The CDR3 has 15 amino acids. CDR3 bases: TGCAGTGCTAGAGATTCCTTGACTGCCACCTACGAGCAGTACTTC. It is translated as CSARDSLTATYEQYF.

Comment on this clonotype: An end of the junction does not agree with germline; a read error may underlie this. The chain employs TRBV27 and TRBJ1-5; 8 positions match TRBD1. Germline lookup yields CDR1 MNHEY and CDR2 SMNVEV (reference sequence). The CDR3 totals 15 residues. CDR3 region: CARSSLGTGGQPQHF. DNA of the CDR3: TGTGCCAGAAGTTCACTCGGGACAGGCGGTCAGCCCCAGCATTTT.

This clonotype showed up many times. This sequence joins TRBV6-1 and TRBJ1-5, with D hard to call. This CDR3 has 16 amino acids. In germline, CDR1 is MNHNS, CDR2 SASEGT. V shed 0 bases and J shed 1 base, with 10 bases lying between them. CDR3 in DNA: TGTGCCAGCAGTGAAGCGCTGCGGGTAAGCAATCAGCCCCAGCATTTT. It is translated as CASSEALRVSNQPQHF.

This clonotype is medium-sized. The CDR3 protein is CASSSRGDSPLHF. The CDR3 DNA is TGTGCCAGTAGTTCTAGGGGAGATTCACCCCTCCACTTT. The rearrangement links TRBV19 to TRBJ1-6; possibly TRBD1 for D (5 bases). There are 13 residues in the CDR3. Germline values: CDR1 LNHDA, CDR2 SQIVND (reference sequence). Deletions cut 5 bases from V and 8 bases from J, with 10 bases between.

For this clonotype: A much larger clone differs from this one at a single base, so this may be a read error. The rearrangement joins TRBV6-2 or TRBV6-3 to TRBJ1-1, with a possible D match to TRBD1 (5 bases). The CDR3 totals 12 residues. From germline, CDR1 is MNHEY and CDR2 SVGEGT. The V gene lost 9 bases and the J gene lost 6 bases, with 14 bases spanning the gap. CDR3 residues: CASEERDAEAFF. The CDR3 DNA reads TGTGCCAGTGAGGAAAGGGACGCTGAAGCTTTCTTT.

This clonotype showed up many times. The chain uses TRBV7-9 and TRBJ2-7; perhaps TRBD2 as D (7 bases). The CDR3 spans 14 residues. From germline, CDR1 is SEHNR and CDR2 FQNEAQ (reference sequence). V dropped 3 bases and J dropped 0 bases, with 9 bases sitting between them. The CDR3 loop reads CASSLGGGSYEQYF. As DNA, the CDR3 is TGTGCCAGCAGCTTGGGAGGGGGCTCCTACGAGCAGTACTTC.

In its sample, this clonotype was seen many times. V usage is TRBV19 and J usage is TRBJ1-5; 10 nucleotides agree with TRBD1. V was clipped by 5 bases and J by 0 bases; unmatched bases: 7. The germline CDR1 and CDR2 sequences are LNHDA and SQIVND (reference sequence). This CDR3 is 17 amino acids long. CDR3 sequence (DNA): TGTGCCAGTAGTCTCCGGACAGGGGGTTTTAGCAATCAGCCCCAGCATTTT. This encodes CASSLRTGGFSNQPQHF. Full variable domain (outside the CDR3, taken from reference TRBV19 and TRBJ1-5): DGGITQSPKYLFRKEGQNVTLSCEQNLNHDAMYWYRQDPGQGLRLIYYSQIVNDFQKGDIAEGYSVSREKKESFPLTVTSAQKNPTAFYLCASSLRTGGFSNQPQHFGDGTRLSIL.

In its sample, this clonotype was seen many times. The chain's CDR3 is CASSFGQVNEQYF. As DNA, the CDR3 is TGCGCCAGCAGCTTCGGACAGGTGAACGAGCAGTACTTC. The chain is built from TRBV5-1 and TRBJ2-7, with 7 bases lining up with TRBD1. CDR3 length: 13 amino acids. Germline CDR1 and CDR2: SGHRS and YFSETQ. Unmatched junction bases numbered 4, after V lost 2 bases and J lost 5 bases.

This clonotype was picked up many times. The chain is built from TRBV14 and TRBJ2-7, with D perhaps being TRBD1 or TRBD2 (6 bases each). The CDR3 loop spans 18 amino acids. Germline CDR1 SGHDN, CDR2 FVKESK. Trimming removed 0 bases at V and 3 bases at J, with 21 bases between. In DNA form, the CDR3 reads TGTGCCAGCAGCCAAGATCACGCCGGGGGCGGGGAGTTCTACGAGCAGTACTTC. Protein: CASSQDHAGGGEFYEQYF.

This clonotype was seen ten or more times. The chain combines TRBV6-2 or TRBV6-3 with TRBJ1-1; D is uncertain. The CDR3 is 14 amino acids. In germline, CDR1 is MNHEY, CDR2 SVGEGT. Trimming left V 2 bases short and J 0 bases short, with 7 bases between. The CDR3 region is CASSYLSLNTEAFF. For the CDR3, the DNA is TGTGCCAGCAGTTACCTCAGCTTGAACACTGAAGCTTTCTTT.

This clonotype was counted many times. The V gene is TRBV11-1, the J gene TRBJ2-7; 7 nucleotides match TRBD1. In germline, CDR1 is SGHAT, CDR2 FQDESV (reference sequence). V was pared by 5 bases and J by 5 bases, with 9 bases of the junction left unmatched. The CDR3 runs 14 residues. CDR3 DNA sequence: TGTGCCAGCAGCCACCAGACAGGGAGCGACGAGCAGTACTTC. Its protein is CASSHQTGSDEQYF.

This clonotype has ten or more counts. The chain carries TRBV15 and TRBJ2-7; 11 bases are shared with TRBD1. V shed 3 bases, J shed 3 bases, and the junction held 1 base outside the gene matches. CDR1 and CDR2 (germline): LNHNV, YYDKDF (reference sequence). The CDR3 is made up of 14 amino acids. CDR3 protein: CATSRGTGGYEQYF. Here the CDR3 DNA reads TGTGCCACCAGCAGGGGGACAGGGGGCTACGAGCAGTACTTC.

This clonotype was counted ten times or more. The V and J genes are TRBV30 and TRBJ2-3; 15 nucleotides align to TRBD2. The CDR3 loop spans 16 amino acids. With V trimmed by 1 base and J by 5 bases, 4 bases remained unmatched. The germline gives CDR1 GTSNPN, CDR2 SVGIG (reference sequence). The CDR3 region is CAWSGGLAGGGDTQYF. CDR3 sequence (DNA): TGTGCCTGGAGTGGGGGACTAGCGGGAGGAGGAGATACGCAGTATTTT. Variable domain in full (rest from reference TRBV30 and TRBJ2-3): SQTIHQWPATLVQPVGSPLSLECTVEGTSNPNLYWYRQAAGRGLQLLFYSVGIGQISSEVPQNLSASRPQDRQFILSSKKLLLSDSGFYLCAWSGGLAGGGDTQYFGPGTRLTVL.

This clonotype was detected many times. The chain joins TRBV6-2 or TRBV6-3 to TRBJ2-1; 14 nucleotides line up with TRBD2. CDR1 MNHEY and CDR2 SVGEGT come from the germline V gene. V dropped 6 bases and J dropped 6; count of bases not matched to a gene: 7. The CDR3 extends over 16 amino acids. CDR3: CASSMTSGRARNEQFF. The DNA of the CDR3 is TGTGCCAGCAGCATGACTAGCGGGAGGGCACGCAATGAGCAGTTCTTC.

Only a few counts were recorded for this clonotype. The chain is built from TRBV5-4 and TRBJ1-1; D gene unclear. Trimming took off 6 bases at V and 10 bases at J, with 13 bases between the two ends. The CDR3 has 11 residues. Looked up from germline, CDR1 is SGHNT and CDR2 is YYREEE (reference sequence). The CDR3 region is CASMGFGGAFF. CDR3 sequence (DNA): TGTGCCAGCATGGGGTTTGGTGGAGCTTTCTTT.

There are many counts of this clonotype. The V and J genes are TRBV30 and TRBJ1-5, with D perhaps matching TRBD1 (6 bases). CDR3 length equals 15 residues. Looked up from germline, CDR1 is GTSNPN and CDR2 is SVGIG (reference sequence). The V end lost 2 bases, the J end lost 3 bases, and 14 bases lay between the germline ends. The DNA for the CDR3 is TGTGCCTGGAGTTCTACCGGGACATTCAATCAGCCCCAGCATTTT. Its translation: CAWSSTGTFNQPQHF.

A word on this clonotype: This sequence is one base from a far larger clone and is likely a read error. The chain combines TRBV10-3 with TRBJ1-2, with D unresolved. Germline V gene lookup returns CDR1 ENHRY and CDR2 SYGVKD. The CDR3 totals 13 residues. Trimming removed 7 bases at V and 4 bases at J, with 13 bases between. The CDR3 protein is CAITPRQTYGYTF. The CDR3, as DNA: TGTGCCATCACCCCAAGGCAGACCTATGGCTACACCTTC.

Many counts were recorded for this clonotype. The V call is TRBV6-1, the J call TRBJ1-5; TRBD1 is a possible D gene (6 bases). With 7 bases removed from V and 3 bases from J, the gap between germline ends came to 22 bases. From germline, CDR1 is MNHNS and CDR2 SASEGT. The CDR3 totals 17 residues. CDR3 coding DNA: TGTGCCAGCATCAACAGCCCGGGGGCGCTCATCAATCAGCCCCAGCATTTT. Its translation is CASINSPGALINQPQHF.

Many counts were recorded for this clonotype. CDR3 sequence: CASRPGTGGVGYTF. CDR3 in DNA: TGTGCCAGCAGGCCCGGGACAGGGGGCGTTGGCTACACCTTC. The chain has TRBV6-1 and TRBJ1-2; 12 bases are a match to TRBD1. Trimming cost V 6 bases and J 7 bases; bases outside gene matches: 6. This CDR3 region has 14 residues. In germline, CDR1 is MNHNS, CDR2 SASEGT.